One and the same sample provided the 2 T cell receptor beta chains below, sequenced in a study of T-cell reconstitution after alpha-beta-depleted transplantation in children. This sample's TCRbeta library carried unique molecular identifier barcodes. TCRdb processed the PCR reads anew with MiXCR; each CDR3 protein has one entry. The sample carries 580,000 or so distinct CDR3 sequences, more than 20% recorded once. The specimen comprised PBMCs, mostly from graft donor cells, sampled 360 days after TCRalphabeta/CD19-depleted stem cell transplant. The source of these receptors is a boy under three years old who had a stem cell transplant for acute myeloid leukemia, so the T cells may come from the graft donor.

This clonotype was recorded at least ten times. The chain combines TRBV29-1 with TRBJ1-2; weak D call: TRBD1 (5 bases). The CDR3 length is 10 residues. CDR1 is SQVTM and CDR2 is ANQGSEA in the germline V gene. Trimming took 8 bases from V and 6 from J, leaving 10 bases between them. In nucleotides, the CDR3 is TGCAGCATATCACAGGATGGCTACACCTTC. This gives the protein CSISQDGYTF.

The chain uses TRBV20-1 and TRBJ1-1, with D hard to call. Germline CDR1 reads DFQATT; CDR2 reads SNEGSKA (reference sequence). The CDR3 spans 13 residues. Trimming stripped 2 bases from V and 0 bases from J, with 7 bases between. The DNA for the CDR3 is TGCAGTGCTAGAAGGTTCTTGAACACTGAAGCTTTCTTT. Protein product: CSARRFLNTEAFF.